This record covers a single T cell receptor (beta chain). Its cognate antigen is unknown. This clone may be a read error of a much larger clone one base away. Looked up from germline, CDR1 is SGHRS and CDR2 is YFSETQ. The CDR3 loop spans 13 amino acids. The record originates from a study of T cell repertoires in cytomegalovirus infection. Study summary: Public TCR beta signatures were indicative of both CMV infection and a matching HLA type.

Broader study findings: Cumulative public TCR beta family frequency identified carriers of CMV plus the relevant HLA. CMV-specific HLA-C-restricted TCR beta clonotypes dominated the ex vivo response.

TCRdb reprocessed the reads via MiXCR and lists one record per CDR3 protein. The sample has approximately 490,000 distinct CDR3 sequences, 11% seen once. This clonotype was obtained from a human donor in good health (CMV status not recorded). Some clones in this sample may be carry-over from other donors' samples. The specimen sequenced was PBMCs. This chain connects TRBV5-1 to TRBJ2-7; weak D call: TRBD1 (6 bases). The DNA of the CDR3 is TGCGCCAGCAGTGACAGGAGCTCCTTCGAGCAGTACTTC. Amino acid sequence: CASSDRSSFEQYF.